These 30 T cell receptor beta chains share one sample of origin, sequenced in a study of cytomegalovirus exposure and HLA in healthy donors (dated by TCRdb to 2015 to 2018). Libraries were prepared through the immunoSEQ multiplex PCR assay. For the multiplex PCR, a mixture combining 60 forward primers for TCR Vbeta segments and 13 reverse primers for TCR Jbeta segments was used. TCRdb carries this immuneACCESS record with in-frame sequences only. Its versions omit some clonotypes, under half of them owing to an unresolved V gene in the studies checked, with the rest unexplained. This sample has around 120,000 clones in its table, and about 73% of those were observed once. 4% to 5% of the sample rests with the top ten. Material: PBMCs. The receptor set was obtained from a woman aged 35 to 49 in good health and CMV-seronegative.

The CDR3 is CASSWGQNANTGELFF. The CDR3 DNA reads TGCGCCAGCAGCTGGGGACAGAACGCGAACACCGGGGAGCTGTTTTTT. V and J are TRBV5-1 and TRBJ2-2; the match to TRBD1 covers 7 bases. J lost 0 bases, V lost 3 bases, and 5 bases had no gene match. The V gene's germline CDR1 is SGHRS and CDR2 YFSETQ. The CDR3 extends over 16 amino acids.

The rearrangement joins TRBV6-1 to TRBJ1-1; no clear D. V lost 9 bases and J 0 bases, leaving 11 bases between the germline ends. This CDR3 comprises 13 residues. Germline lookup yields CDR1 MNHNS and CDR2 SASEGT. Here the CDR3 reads CASTQVLNTEAFF. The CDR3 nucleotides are TGTGCCAGTACTCAGGTTTTGAACACTGAAGCTTTCTTT.

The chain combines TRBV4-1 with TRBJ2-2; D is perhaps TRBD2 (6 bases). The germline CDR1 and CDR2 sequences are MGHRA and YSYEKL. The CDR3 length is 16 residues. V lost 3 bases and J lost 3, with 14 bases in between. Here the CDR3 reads CASSHSSVRYTGELFF. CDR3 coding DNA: TGCGCCAGCAGCCATTCTAGCGTGCGGTACACCGGGGAGCTGTTTTTT.

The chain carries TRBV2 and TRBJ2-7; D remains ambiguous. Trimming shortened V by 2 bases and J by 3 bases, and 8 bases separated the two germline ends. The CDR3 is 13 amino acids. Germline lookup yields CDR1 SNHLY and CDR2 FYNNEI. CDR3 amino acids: CASSEWADYEQYF. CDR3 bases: TGTGCCAGCAGTGAATGGGCAGACTACGAGCAGTACTTC.

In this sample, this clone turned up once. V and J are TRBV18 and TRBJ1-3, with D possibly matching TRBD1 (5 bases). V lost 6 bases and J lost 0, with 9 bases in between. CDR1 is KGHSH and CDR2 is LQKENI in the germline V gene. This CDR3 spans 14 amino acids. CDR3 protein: CASSYDSSGNTIYF. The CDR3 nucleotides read TGTGCCAGCTCCTACGACAGCTCTGGAAACACCATATATTTT.

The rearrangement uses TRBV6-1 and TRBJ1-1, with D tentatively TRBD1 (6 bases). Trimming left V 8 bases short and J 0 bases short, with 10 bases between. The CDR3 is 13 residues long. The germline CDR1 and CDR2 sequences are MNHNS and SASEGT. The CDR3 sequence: CASQGQLNTEAFF. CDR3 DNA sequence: TGTGCCAGCCAGGGGCAGCTGAACACTGAAGCTTTCTTT.

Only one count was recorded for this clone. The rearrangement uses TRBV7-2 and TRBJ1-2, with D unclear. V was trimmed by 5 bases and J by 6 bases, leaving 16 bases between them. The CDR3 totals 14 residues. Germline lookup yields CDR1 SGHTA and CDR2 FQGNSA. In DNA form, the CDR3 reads TGTGCCAGCAGCCCAGTACAAGACTTCCATGGCTACACCTTC. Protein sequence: CASSPVQDFHGYTF.

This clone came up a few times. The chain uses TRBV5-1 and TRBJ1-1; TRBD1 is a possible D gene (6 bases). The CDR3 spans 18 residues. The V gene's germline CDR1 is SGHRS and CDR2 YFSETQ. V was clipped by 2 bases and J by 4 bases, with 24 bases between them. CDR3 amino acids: CASSFGPRGGLGGTEAFF. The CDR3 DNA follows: TGCGCCAGCAGCTTTGGACCGAGGGGGGGCCTCGGGGGCACTGAAGCTTTCTTT.

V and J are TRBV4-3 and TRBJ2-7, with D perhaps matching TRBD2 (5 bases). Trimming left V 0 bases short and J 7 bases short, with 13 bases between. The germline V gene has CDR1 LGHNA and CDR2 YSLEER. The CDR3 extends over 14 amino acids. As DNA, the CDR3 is TGCGCCAGCAGCCAAGAGGGTGGCAGCGGAGAGCAGTACTTC. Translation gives CASSQEGGSGEQYF.

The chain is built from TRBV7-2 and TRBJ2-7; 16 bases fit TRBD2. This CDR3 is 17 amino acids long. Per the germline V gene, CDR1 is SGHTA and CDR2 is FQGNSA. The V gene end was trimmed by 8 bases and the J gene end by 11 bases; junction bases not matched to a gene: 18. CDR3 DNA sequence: TGTGCCAGCTCATTGGCCCCCGGGACTAGCGGGAGGGCCGGAAAGTACTTC. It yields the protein CASSLAPGTSGRAGKYF.

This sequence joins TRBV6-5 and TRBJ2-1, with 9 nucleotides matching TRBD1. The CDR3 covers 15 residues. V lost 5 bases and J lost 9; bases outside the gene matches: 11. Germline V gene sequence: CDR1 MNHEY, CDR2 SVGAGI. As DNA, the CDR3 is TGTGCCAGCAGTACACGGGACAGGGTACCGGTTGAGCAGTTCTTC. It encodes CASSTRDRVPVEQFF.

The CDR3 is CASSLGTHFNYGYTF. DNA for the CDR3: TGTGCCAGCAGCTTAGGGACACACTTTAACTATGGCTACACCTTC. The gene calls are TRBV7-2 and TRBJ1-2; TRBD1 is a possible D gene (5 bases). The V and J ends lost 1 base and 1 base respectively, with 10 bases between them. The CDR3 extends over 15 amino acids. Germline loops: CDR1 SGHTA, CDR2 FQGNSA.

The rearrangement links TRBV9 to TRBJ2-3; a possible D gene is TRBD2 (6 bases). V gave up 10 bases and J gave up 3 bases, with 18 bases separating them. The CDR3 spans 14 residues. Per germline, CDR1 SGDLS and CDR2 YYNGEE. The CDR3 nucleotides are TGTGCCGCGGCAGGGCGCGGAGGGACAGATACGCAGTATTTT. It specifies CAAAGRGGTDTQYF. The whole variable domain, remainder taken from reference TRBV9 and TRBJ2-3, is DSGVTQTPKHLITATGQRVTLRCSPRSGDLSVYWYQQSLDQGLQFLIQYYNGEERAKGNILERFSAQQFPDLHSELNLSSLELGDSALYFCAAAGRGGTDTQYFGPGTRLTVL.

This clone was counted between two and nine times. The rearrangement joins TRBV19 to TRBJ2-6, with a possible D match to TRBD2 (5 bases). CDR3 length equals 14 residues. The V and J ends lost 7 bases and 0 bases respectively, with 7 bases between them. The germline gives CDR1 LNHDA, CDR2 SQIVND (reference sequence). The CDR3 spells CASKRISGANVLTF. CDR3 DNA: TGTGCCAGTAAGCGGATCTCTGGGGCCAACGTCCTGACTTTC. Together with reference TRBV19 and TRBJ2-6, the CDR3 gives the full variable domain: DGGITQSPKYLFRKEGQNVTLSCEQNLNHDAMYWYRQDPGQGLRLIYYSQIVNDFQKGDIAEGYSVSREKKESFPLTVTSAQKNPTAFYLCASKRISGANVLTFGAGSRLTVL.

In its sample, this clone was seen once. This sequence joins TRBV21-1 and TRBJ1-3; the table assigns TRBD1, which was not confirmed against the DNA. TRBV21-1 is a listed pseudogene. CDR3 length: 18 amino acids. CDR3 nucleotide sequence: TGTGCCAGCAGCAAAGTACGGGACAAGGGCCCACCTGGAAACACCATATATTTT. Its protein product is CASSKVRDKGPPGNTIYF.

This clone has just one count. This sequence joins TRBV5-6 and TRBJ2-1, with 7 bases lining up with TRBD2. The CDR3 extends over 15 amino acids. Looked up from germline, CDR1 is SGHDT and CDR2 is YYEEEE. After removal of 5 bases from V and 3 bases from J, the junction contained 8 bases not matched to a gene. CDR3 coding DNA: TGTGCCAGCAGTATTACTAGCGACCTCTACAATGAGCAGTTCTTC. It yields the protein CASSITSDLYNEQFF.

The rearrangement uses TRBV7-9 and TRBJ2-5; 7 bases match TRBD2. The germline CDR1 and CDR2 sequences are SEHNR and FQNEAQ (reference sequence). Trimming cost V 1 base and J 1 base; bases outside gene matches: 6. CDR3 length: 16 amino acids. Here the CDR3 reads CASSLGAAGSQETQYF. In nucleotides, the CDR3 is TGTGCCAGCAGCTTAGGGGCAGCGGGGTCCCAAGAGACCCAGTACTTC.

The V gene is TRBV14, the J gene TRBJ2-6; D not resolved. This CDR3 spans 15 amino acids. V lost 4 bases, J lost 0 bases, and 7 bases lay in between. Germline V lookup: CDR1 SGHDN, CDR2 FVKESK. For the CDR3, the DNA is TGTGCCAGCAGCCCTGAACTCTCTGGGGCCAACGTCCTGACTTTC. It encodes CASSPELSGANVLTF.

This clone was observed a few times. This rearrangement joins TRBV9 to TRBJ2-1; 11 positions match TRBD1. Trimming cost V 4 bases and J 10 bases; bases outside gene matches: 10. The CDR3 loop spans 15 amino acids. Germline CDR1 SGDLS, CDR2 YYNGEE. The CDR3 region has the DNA TGTGCCAGCAGCCCGCGGGGACAGGGGGTAGGAGAGCAGTTCTTC. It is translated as CASSPRGQGVGEQFF.

CDR3 DNA sequence: TGTGCCAGCAGCCCTCCGGAGGGAGGATTACCTTCCTACGAGCAGTACTTC. Its protein product is CASSPPEGGLPSYEQYF. This chain links TRBV28 with TRBJ2-7, with D possibly being TRBD2 (6 bases). Germline CDR1 MDHEN, CDR2 SYDVKM. V lost 6 bases, J lost 1 base, and 22 bases lay in between. The length of the CDR3 is 17 residues.

The chain's CDR3 is CASSPQSAYSGNTIYF. Written as DNA, the CDR3 is TGTGCCAGCTCACCCCAGTCCGCATACTCTGGAAACACCATATATTTT. V and J are TRBV18 and TRBJ1-3; D is uncertain. Trimming removed 3 bases from V and 0 bases from J, with 12 bases in between. CDR1 is KGHSH and CDR2 is LQKENI in the germline V gene. The CDR3 is 16 amino acids. Combining the CDR3 with reference TRBV18 and TRBJ1-3 gives the whole variable domain NAGVMQNPRHLVRRRGQEARLRCSPMKGHSHVYWYRQLPEEGLKFMVYLQKENIIDESGMPKERFSAEFPKEGPSILRIQQVVRGDSAAYFCASSPQSAYSGNTIYFGEGSWLTVV.

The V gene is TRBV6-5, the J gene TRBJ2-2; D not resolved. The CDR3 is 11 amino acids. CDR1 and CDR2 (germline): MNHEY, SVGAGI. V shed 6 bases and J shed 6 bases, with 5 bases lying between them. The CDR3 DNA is TGTGCCAGCAGCTTCGCCGGGGAGCTGTTTTTT. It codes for CASSFAGELFF.

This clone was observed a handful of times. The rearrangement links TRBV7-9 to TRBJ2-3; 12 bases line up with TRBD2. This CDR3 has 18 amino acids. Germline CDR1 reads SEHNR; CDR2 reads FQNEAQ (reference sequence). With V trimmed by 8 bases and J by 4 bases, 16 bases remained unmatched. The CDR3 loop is CASAWPRETSGSADTQYF. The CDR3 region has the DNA TGTGCCAGCGCCTGGCCCCGAGAGACTAGCGGGAGTGCAGATACGCAGTATTTT.

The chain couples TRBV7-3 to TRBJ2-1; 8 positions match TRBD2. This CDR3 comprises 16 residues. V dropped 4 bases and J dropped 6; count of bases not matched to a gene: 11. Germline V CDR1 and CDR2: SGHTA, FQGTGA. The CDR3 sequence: CASSSRGSGRGNEQFF. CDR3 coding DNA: TGTGCCAGCAGCTCCCGGGGCAGCGGGAGAGGCAATGAGCAGTTCTTC. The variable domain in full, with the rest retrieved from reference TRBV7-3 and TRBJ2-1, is GAGVSQTPSNKVTEKGKYVELRCDPISGHTALYWYRQSLGQGPEFLIYFQGTGAADDSGLPNDRFFAVRPEGSVSTLKIQRTERGDSAVYLCASSSRGSGRGNEQFFGPGTRLTVL.

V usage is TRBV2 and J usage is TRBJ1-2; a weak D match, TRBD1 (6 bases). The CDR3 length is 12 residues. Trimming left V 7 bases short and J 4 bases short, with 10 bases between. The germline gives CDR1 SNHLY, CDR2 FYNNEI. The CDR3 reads CASKQGAYGYTF. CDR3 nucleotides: TGTGCCAGCAAACAGGGTGCCTATGGCTACACCTTC.

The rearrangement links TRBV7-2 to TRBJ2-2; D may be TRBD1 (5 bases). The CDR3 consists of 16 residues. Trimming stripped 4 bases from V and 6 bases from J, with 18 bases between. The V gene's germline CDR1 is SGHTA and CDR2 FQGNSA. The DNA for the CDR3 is TGTGCCAGCAGCTATGGGCATTTATCAGGGTCCGGGGAGCTGTTTTTT. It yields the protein CASSYGHLSGSGELFF.

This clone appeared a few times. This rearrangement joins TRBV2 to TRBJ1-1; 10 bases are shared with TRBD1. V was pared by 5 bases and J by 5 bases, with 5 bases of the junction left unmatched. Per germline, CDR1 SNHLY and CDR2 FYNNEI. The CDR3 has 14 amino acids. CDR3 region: CASSRQGARTEAFF. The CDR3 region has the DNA TGTGCCAGCAGTAGACAGGGGGCTAGGACTGAAGCTTTCTTT.

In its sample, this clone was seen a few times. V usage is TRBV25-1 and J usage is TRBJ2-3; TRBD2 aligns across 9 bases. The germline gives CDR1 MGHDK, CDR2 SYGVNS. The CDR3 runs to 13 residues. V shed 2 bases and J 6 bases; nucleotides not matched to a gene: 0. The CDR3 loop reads CASSEAGGDTQYF. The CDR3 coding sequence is TGTGCCAGCAGTGAAGCGGGAGGGGATACGCAGTATTTT.

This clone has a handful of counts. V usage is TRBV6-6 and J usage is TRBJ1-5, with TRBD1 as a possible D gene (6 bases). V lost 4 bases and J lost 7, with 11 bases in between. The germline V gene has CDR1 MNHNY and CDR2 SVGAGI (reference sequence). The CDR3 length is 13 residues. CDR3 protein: CASSFHREQPQHF. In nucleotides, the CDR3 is TGTGCCAGCAGTTTTCACAGGGAGCAGCCCCAGCATTTT.

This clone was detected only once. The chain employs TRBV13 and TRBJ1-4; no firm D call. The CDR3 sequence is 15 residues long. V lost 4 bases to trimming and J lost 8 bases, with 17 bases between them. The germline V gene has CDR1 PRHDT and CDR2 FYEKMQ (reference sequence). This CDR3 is CASSSSRLLREKLFF. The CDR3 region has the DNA TGTGCCAGCAGCTCTTCCCGGTTGTTACGGGAAAAACTGTTTTTT.